One sample yielded the 7 T cell receptor beta chains listed below, sequenced in a study of early T cells in non-severe SARS-CoV-2 infection. TCRdb reprocessed the 5' RACE reads via MiXCR and lists one record per CDR3 protein. The table includes around 92,000 distinct CDR3 sequences, 11% detected once. Input material: whole blood. Receptors originate from an adult who was a healthcare worker with PCR-confirmed SARS-CoV-2 infection or an uninfected control (not recorded which).

This rearrangement joins TRBV5-1 to TRBJ2-5; D unclear. The CDR3 is 14 residues long. Germline CDR1 SGHRS, CDR2 YFSETQ. Trimming pared 0 bases from V and 5 bases from J, leaving 11 bases between. The DNA of the CDR3 is TGCGCCAGCAGCTTGGCCGAGATTTCGGAGACCCAGTACTTC. It specifies CASSLAEISETQYF.

There are a few counts of this clonotype. The genes are TRBV29-1 and TRBJ2-1; 7 bases map to TRBD2. Per the germline V gene, CDR1 is SQVTM and CDR2 is ANQGSEA. The ends lost 7 bases at V and 9 bases at J; junction bases unmatched: 15. CDR3 length equals 14 residues. CDR3 region: CSGEGPTLTGEQFF. Written as DNA, the CDR3 is TGCAGCGGGGAGGGACCGACTCTGACTGGTGAGCAGTTCTTC.

This clonotype has more than one count but fewer than ten. The rearrangement links TRBV20-1 to TRBJ1-2; D is possibly TRBD1 (5 bases). The CDR3 is 17 residues long. Germline V gives CDR1 DFQATT, CDR2 SNEGSKA (reference sequence). Trimming pared 1 base from V and 4 bases from J, leaving 22 bases between. The chain's CDR3 is CSARGTGAASSIYGYTF. CDR3 DNA sequence: TGCAGTGCTAGAGGGACTGGGGCCGCCTCCTCGATCTATGGCTACACCTTC.

CDR3 nucleotides: TGTGCCAGCAGCTTGAGCGCCGGGAACACCGGGGAGCTGTTTTTT. Protein product: CASSLSAGNTGELFF. The chain recombines TRBV7-3 with TRBJ2-2; D gene uncertain. V dropped 3 bases and J dropped 1 base, with 9 bases sitting between them. The CDR3 consists of 15 residues. Germline loops: CDR1 SGHTA, CDR2 FQGTGA.

Only a few counts were recorded for this clonotype. This chain joins TRBV10-3 and TRBJ2-7; D may be TRBD1 or TRBD2 (5 bases each). CDR3 length: 13 residues. The ends were cut back, 2 bases at V and 8 bases at J, with 13 bases in the middle. Germline V gene sequence: CDR1 ENHRY, CDR2 SYGVKD. The CDR3 DNA reads as TGTGCCATCAGTGAGGACCCGGGGCGAAAGCAGTACTTC. Translation gives CAISEDPGRKQYF.

This clonotype has at least ten counts. The chain has TRBV5-1 and TRBJ2-7, with D unresolved. Trimming removed 4 bases at V and 0 bases at J, with 20 bases between. Germline CDR1 is SGHRS and CDR2 is YFSETQ. CDR3 length: 17 amino acids. The CDR3 loop is CASSVAALGRVSYEQYF. Here the CDR3 DNA reads TGCGCCAGCAGCGTGGCGGCGCTGGGTAGGGTCTCCTACGAGCAGTACTTC.

Only a few counts were recorded for this clonotype. V and J are TRBV7-2 and TRBJ1-1; D is unclear. CDR3 length: 13 amino acids. V lost 2 bases and J 0 bases, leaving 4 bases between the germline ends. Germline V gene sequence: CDR1 SGHTA, CDR2 FQGNSA. Here the CDR3 reads CASSLQLNTEAFF. In DNA, the CDR3 is TGTGCCAGCAGCTTACAGTTGAACACTGAAGCTTTCTTT.